A single sample gave rise to the 9 T cell receptor beta chains below, sequenced in a study of T cell changes during pregnancy in multiple sclerosis. Some clones are missing from TCRdb's copy, which holds only in-frame ones; the method was immunoSEQ multiplex PCR. The repertoire includes nearly 20,000 clones, roughly 88% of them detected once, and around 5% sits in the top ten. Specimen: CD8+ T cells from peripheral blood mononuclear cells, collected in the third trimester of pregnancy. The receptors shown here come from a female donor in good health, enrolled as a control in a pregnancy study.

J is TRBJ1-2 and V is TRBV7-8, with D unresolved. The germline gives CDR1 SGHVS, CDR2 FQNEAQ. The CDR3 runs 14 residues. The germline V and J ends were trimmed by 4 bases and 0 bases, with 9 bases remaining between them. CDR3 protein: CASSSKGANYGYTF. The CDR3 DNA reads TGTGCCAGCAGCTCAAAGGGAGCTAACTATGGCTACACCTTC.

The CDR3 sequence is CASSQDWTENTEAFF. The CDR3 DNA reads as TGCGCCAGCAGCCAAGATTGGACAGAGAACACTGAAGCTTTCTTT. The chain links TRBV4-3 to TRBJ1-1; D perhaps matches TRBD1 (6 bases). This CDR3 spans 15 amino acids. V lost 0 bases and J 1 base, leaving 9 bases between the germline ends. The germline V gene has CDR1 LGHNA and CDR2 YSLEER.

The chain uses TRBV7-9 and TRBJ2-3; D is undetermined. CDR3 length: 15 residues. V gave up 5 bases and J gave up 0 bases, with 12 bases separating them. Germline V CDR1 and CDR2: SEHNR, FQNEAQ (reference sequence). The CDR3 DNA reads as TGTGCCAGCAGCCCTACAGATACTAGCACAGATACGCAGTATTTT. It yields the protein CASSPTDTSTDTQYF.

This chain joins TRBV5-4 and TRBJ1-5; 8 bases are a match to TRBD1. This CDR3 spans 15 amino acids. V was pared by 4 bases and J by 0 bases, with 3 bases of the junction left unmatched. Germline V lookup: CDR1 SGHNT, CDR2 YYREEE (reference sequence). The CDR3, as DNA: TGTGCCAGCAGCCCGGGGACAGGTAGCAATCAGCCCCAGCATTTT. Its translation is CASSPGTGSNQPQHF.

The chain is built from TRBV4-3 and TRBJ1-4, with D hard to call. The V and J ends lost 0 bases and 3 bases respectively, with 14 bases between them. CDR3 length: 17 residues. Looked up from germline, CDR1 is LGHNA and CDR2 is YSLEER. The CDR3 DNA follows: TGCGCCAGCAGCCAAGATCGTCTCATGGGAGCTAATGAAAAACTGTTTTTT. Its protein product is CASSQDRLMGANEKLFF.

The V call is TRBV29-1, the J call TRBJ1-1; 8 bases match TRBD1. The CDR3 runs 11 residues. CDR1 is SQVTM, CDR2 ANQGSEA, per germline. Trimming removed 4 bases from V and 8 bases from J; junction bases left unmatched: 3. CDR3 residues: CSVGGTGEAFF. Written as DNA, the CDR3 is TGCAGCGTTGGGGGGACAGGCGAAGCTTTCTTT.

The CDR3 nucleotides are TGTGCCATCCTTAGTGGGGCCAACGTCCTGACTTTC. Protein sequence: CAILSGANVLTF. This sequence joins TRBV10-3 and TRBJ2-6; D not certain. Germline CDR1 ENHRY, CDR2 SYGVKD. The CDR3 extends over 12 amino acids. V lost 8 bases, J lost 3 bases, and 5 bases lay in between.

The gene calls are TRBV7-9 and TRBJ1-3; D not resolved. V was cut by 1 base and J by 4 bases, with 8 bases left in between. Germline CDR1 is SEHNR and CDR2 is FQNEAQ (reference sequence). The CDR3 contains 14 residues. CDR3 sequence (DNA): TGTGCCAGCAGCTTAGACCCAGTCGGAAACACCATATATTTT. The encoded protein is CASSLDPVGNTIYF. Looking up the rest from reference TRBV7-9 and TRBJ1-3 gives the full variable domain: DTGVSQNPRHKITKRGQNVTFRCDPISEHNRLYWYRQTLGQGPEFLTYFQNEAQLEKSRLLSDRFSAERPKGSFSTLEIQRTEQGDSAMYLCASSLDPVGNTIYFGEGSWLTVV.

The rearrangement joins TRBV7-6 to TRBJ1-1, with D unresolved. Between the trimmed V and J ends, which lost 4 bases and 0 bases, there was a span of 6 bases. The CDR3 loop spans 13 amino acids. In germline, CDR1 is SGHVS, CDR2 FNYEAQ. The CDR3 DNA sequence: TGTGCCAGCAGCTCCCGGGTGAACACTGAAGCTTTCTTT. It translates to CASSSRVNTEAFF.